This TCR beta chain was recorded in a study of T cells in Graves' hyperthyroidism and ophthalmopathy. Study findings and constraints: Ophthalmopathy was identified by the model a median around 6.3 months ahead of onset. In the blood, most expanded thyroid clonotypes above 0.001 appeared as well.

With respect to this clonotype: Antigen unknown.

RNA transcripts served as the template for amplifying TCR beta CDR3 regions. Primed by the HTBI set, a first-round RT-PCR was run on the TCR CDR3. TCRdb reanalysed the multiplex PCR reads using MiXCR and keeps one entry per CDR3 protein. The table includes fewer than 750,000 distinct CDR3 sequences, roughly 15% detected once. Pregnant or lactating patients were excluded, as were those with uncontrolled infection or other autoimmune disease. The CDR3 is 17 amino acids. Germline V gives CDR1 SEHNR, CDR2 FQNEAQ (reference sequence). The J segment lost 4 bases and the V segment lost 3 bases, leaving 12 bases of the junction unmatched.

The V and J genes are TRBV7-9 and TRBJ2-1; TRBD2 matches at 7 bases. The specimen was blood. This TCR came from a woman between 45 and 65 years old with Graves' ophthalmopathy. The CDR3 is CASSFRPSGVYYNEQFF. The CDR3 DNA reads TGTGCCAGCAGCTTCCGGCCCAGCGGGGTATATTACAATGAGCAGTTCTTC.